This is a list of T cell receptor beta chains from one sample in a study of blood T cell repertoires in COVID-19. Profiling relied on immunoSEQ multiplex PCR, and the TCRdb table lists in-frame clones only, not all of them. The table shows around 270,000 clones, with 86% occurring only once. Sequenced sample: peripheral blood. These receptors came from a man aged 25-45 years with active or convalescent COVID-19. CDR3s include the opening cysteine and the closing phenylalanine or tryptophan. Fields, in order: CDR3 protein, CDR3 DNA, V gene, J gene, D gene, clone size. The D gene is left open where the match is weak. Clone size is stated in some rows and not others, as once, few, many or a class when expanded.

CDR3aa: CASSIPPTLGQDRVEYF; CDR3nt: TGTGCCAGTAGTATCCCACCTACCCTCGGACAGGACCGAGTTGAGTACTTC; v_gene: TRBV19; j_gene: TRBJ2-4; d_gene: TRBD1; abundance: few
CDR3aa: CASSKTGTSLVETQYF; CDR3nt: TGTGCCAGCAGCAAGACCGGGACTAGCTTGGTAGAGACCCAGTACTTC; v_gene: TRBV7-9; j_gene: TRBJ2-5; d_gene: TRBD2; abundance: .
CDR3aa: CASSWTGTPTNEKLFF; CDR3nt: TGTGCCAGCAGCTGGACAGGAACTCCAACTAATGAAAAACTGTTTTTT; v_gene: TRBV5-5; j_gene: TRBJ1-4; d_gene: TRBD1; abundance: many
CDR3aa: CASSLDSSLGYTF; CDR3nt: TGCGCCAGCAGCTTGGATAGTTCCTTAGGCTACACCTTC; v_gene: TRBV5-1; j_gene: TRBJ1-2; d_gene: .; abundance: .
CDR3aa: CASSFQGEKLFF; CDR3nt: TGTGCCAGCAGCTTCCAGGGAGAAAAACTGTTTTTT; v_gene: TRBV5-5; j_gene: TRBJ1-4; d_gene: .; abundance: .
CDR3aa: CASAPGRSYEQYF; CDR3nt: TGTGCCAGCGCTCCGGGGAGGTCCTACGAGCAGTACTTC; v_gene: TRBV12-3/TRBV12-4; j_gene: TRBJ2-7; d_gene: .; abundance: .
CDR3aa: CASSPLGPAGTSTDTQYF; CDR3nt: TGTGCCAGCTCACCACTAGGCCCGGCGGGGACTAGCACAGATACGCAGTATTTT; v_gene: TRBV18; j_gene: TRBJ2-3; d_gene: .; abundance: once
CDR3aa: CASSLTTGFGNTIYF; CDR3nt: TGTGCCAGCAGCTTAACGACAGGTTTTGGAAACACCATATATTTT; v_gene: TRBV7-2; j_gene: TRBJ1-3; d_gene: .; abundance: .
CDR3aa: CASSIFRQGNSGANVLTF; CDR3nt: TGTGCCAGTAGTATATTCCGACAGGGCAACTCTGGGGCCAACGTCCTGACTTTC; v_gene: TRBV19; j_gene: TRBJ2-6; d_gene: TRBD1; abundance: .
CDR3aa: CATSPGVAYEQYF; CDR3nt: TGTGCCACCAGCCCAGGGGTTGCCTACGAGCAGTACTTC; v_gene: TRBV15; j_gene: TRBJ2-7; d_gene: .; abundance: .
CDR3aa: CASSYEQGSTEAFF; CDR3nt: TGTGCCAGCAGTTACGAACAGGGGAGCACTGAAGCTTTCTTT; v_gene: TRBV6-6; j_gene: TRBJ1-1; d_gene: TRBD1; abundance: .
CDR3aa: CASSVRSTDTQYF; CDR3nt: TGTGCCAGCAGTGTCAGGAGCACAGATACGCAGTATTTT; v_gene: TRBV2; j_gene: TRBJ2-3; d_gene: .; abundance: .
CDR3aa: CASSLYGGGATGELFF; CDR3nt: TGTGCCAGCAGCTTATATGGCGGGGGGGCCACCGGGGAGCTGTTTTTT; v_gene: TRBV7-8; j_gene: TRBJ2-2; d_gene: TRBD2; abundance: few
CDR3aa: CASSQGGAGNGTDTQYF; CDR3nt: TGTGCCAGCAGCCAAGGCGGAGCGGGGAACGGCACAGATACGCAGTATTTT; v_gene: TRBV4-2; j_gene: TRBJ2-3; d_gene: TRBD2; abundance: .
CDR3aa: CASSLFTGVSVAFF; CDR3nt: TGTGCCAGCAGTTTATTCACAGGGGTTTCCGTAGCTTTCTTT; v_gene: TRBV27; j_gene: TRBJ1-1; d_gene: TRBD1; abundance: few
CDR3aa: CASSLWASGGAKETQYF; CDR3nt: TGTGCCAGCAGCTTGTGGGCTAGCGGGGGGGCCAAAGAGACCCAGTACTTC; v_gene: TRBV5-8; j_gene: TRBJ2-5; d_gene: TRBD2; abundance: .
CDR3aa: CASSPPGGGYEQYF; CDR3nt: TGTGCCAGCAGCCCCCCAGGCGGGGGCTACGAGCAGTACTTC; v_gene: TRBV3-1/TRBV3-2; j_gene: TRBJ2-7; d_gene: TRBD2; abundance: .
CDR3aa: CASSNSGGAYEQYF; CDR3nt: TGTGCCAGCAGCAATAGCGGGGGGGCCTACGAGCAGTACTTC; v_gene: TRBV3-1/TRBV3-2; j_gene: TRBJ2-7; d_gene: TRBD2; abundance: .
CDR3aa: CASSWSTGVEAFF; CDR3nt: TGTGCCAGCAGCTGGTCTACAGGGGTTGAAGCTTTCTTT; v_gene: TRBV28; j_gene: TRBJ1-1; d_gene: TRBD1; abundance: .
CDR3aa: CASSQSKTGGCMPLHF; CDR3nt: TGTGCCAGCAGCCAAAGTAAAACAGGGGGCTGTATGCCCCTCCACTTT; v_gene: TRBV3-1/TRBV3-2; j_gene: TRBJ1-6; d_gene: TRBD1; abundance: once
CDR3aa: CASSLDRGLLYEAFF; CDR3nt: TGTGCCAGCAGCTTGGACCGGGGACTGCTGTATGAAGCTTTCTTT; v_gene: TRBV5-6; j_gene: TRBJ1-1; d_gene: .; abundance: .
CDR3aa: CSASRTAGGADTQYF; CDR3nt: TGCAGTGCTAGTCGGACGGCGGGGGGAGCAGATACGCAGTATTTT; v_gene: TRBV20-1; j_gene: TRBJ2-3; d_gene: TRBD2; abundance: .
CDR3aa: CASSSSGGAYNEQFF; CDR3nt: TGTGCCAGCAGTTCGTCCGGGGGGGCCTACAATGAGCAGTTCTTC; v_gene: TRBV7-2; j_gene: TRBJ2-1; d_gene: TRBD2; abundance: .
CDR3aa: CASSQKGAGGNQPQHF; CDR3nt: TGTGCCAGCAGCCAAAAGGGGGCTGGTGGCAATCAGCCCCAGCATTTT; v_gene: TRBV3-1/TRBV3-2; j_gene: TRBJ1-5; d_gene: TRBD1; abundance: once
CDR3aa: CASSNRLAGDYEQYF; CDR3nt: TGTGCCAGCAGCAACCGACTAGCGGGGGACTACGAGCAGTACTTC; v_gene: TRBV7-6; j_gene: TRBJ2-7; d_gene: TRBD2; abundance: few
CDR3aa: CASSPTGANQPQHF; CDR3nt: TGTGCCAGCAGCCCGACAGGGGCTAATCAGCCCCAGCATTTT; v_gene: TRBV3-1/TRBV3-2; j_gene: TRBJ1-5; d_gene: TRBD1; abundance: .
CDR3aa: CASRPGGRGNEQYF; CDR3nt: TGTGCCAGCAGGCCCGGGGGTCGGGGCAACGAGCAGTACTTC; v_gene: TRBV11-2; j_gene: TRBJ2-7; d_gene: .; abundance: .
CDR3aa: CASTYSNQPQHF; CDR3nt: TGTGCCAGCACCTATAGCAATCAGCCCCAGCATTTT; v_gene: TRBV12-3/TRBV12-4; j_gene: TRBJ1-5; d_gene: .; abundance: few
CDR3aa: CASSSAGTSLFF; CDR3nt: TGTGCCAGCAGCTCGGCAGGGACATCACTGTTTTTT; v_gene: TRBV7-8; j_gene: TRBJ1-4; d_gene: .; abundance: .
CDR3aa: CASSLLGGAEAFF; CDR3nt: TGTGCCAGCAGCCTTCTAGGTGGCGCTGAAGCTTTCTTT; v_gene: TRBV4-2; j_gene: TRBJ1-1; d_gene: .; abundance: .
CDR3aa: CASSTKQGAGETQYF; CDR3nt: TGTGCCAGCAGCACGAAACAGGGGGCTGGGGAGACCCAGTACTTC; v_gene: TRBV5-4; j_gene: TRBJ2-5; d_gene: TRBD1; abundance: .
CDR3aa: CASSQGGEGRSPLHF; CDR3nt: TGCGCCAGCAGCCAAGGAGGGGAGGGCAGGTCACCCCTCCACTTT; v_gene: TRBV4-1; j_gene: TRBJ1-6; d_gene: .; abundance: .
CDR3aa: CASRGKGATNEKLFF; CDR3nt: TGTGCCAGCAGGGGAAAGGGGGCAACTAATGAAAAACTGTTTTTT; v_gene: TRBV27; j_gene: TRBJ1-4; d_gene: .; abundance: .
CDR3aa: CASSNQLAAFTDTQYF; CDR3nt: TGTGCCAGCAGCAATCAACTAGCGGCGTTCACAGATACGCAGTATTTT; v_gene: TRBV2; j_gene: TRBJ2-3; d_gene: TRBD2; abundance: .
CDR3aa: CASSPGTAVGEKLFF; CDR3nt: TGTGCCAGCAGCCCCGGGACAGCAGTAGGGGAAAAACTGTTTTTT; v_gene: TRBV7-2; j_gene: TRBJ1-4; d_gene: TRBD1; abundance: .
CDR3aa: CASSSLPGQGAQGTEAFF; CDR3nt: TGTGCCAGCAGTTCCCTCCCGGGACAGGGGGCGCAGGGCACTGAAGCTTTCTTT; v_gene: TRBV27; j_gene: TRBJ1-1; d_gene: TRBD1; abundance: .
CDR3aa: CASSLGGEGEAFF; CDR3nt: TGCGCCAGCAGCTTGGGTGGAGAAGGTGAAGCTTTCTTT; v_gene: TRBV5-1; j_gene: TRBJ1-1; d_gene: .; abundance: once
CDR3aa: CASSANPADTQYF; CDR3nt: TGTGCCAGCAGCGCAAACCCGGCAGATACGCAGTATTTT; v_gene: TRBV9; j_gene: TRBJ2-3; d_gene: .; abundance: .
CDR3aa: CASSPEVGLGELFF; CDR3nt: TGTGCCAGCAGCCCCGAGGTTGGATTAGGGGAGCTGTTTTTT; v_gene: TRBV6-5; j_gene: TRBJ2-2; d_gene: .; abundance: .
CDR3aa: CASSFGGTGQPQHF; CDR3nt: TGTGCCAGCAGTTTTGGAGGAACTGGCCAGCCCCAGCATTTT; v_gene: TRBV6-2/TRBV6-3; j_gene: TRBJ1-5; d_gene: .; abundance: .
CDR3aa: CASTPSVGQGKYGYTF; CDR3nt: TGTGCCAGCACCCCCTCTGTCGGACAGGGGAAGTATGGCTACACCTTC; v_gene: TRBV27; j_gene: TRBJ1-2; d_gene: TRBD1; abundance: .
CDR3aa: CASSPTGGPNTGELFF; CDR3nt: TGTGCCAGCTCACCGACAGGTGGACCGAACACCGGGGAGCTGTTTTTT; v_gene: TRBV18; j_gene: TRBJ2-2; d_gene: .; abundance: once
CDR3aa: CASSVRSQGASLVTDTQYF; CDR3nt: TGTGCCAGCAGCGTGCGTAGCCAGGGGGCATCTCTAGTCACAGATACGCAGTATTTT; v_gene: TRBV9; j_gene: TRBJ2-3; d_gene: TRBD1; abundance: .
CDR3aa: CASSKDRGVNTEAFF; CDR3nt: TGTGCCAGCAGCAAGGACAGGGGCGTGAACACTGAAGCTTTCTTT; v_gene: TRBV5-6; j_gene: TRBJ1-1; d_gene: TRBD1; abundance: .